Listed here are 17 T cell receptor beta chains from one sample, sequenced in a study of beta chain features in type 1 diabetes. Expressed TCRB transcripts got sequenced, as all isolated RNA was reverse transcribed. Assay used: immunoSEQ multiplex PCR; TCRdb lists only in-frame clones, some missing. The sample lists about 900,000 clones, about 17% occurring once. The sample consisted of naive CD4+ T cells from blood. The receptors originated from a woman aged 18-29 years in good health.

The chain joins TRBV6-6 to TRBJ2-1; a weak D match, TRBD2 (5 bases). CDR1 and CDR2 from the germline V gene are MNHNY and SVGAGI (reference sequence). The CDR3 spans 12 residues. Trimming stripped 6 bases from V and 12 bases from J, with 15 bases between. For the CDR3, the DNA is TGTGCCAGCAGCTCAAAACCACGGGGGCAGTTCTTC. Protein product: CASSSKPRGQFF.

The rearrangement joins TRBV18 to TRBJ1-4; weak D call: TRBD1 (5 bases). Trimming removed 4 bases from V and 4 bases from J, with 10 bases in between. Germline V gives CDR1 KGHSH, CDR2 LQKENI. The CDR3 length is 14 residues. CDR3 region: CASSHRNNNEKLFF. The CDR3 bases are TGTGCCAGCTCACACAGGAACAATAATGAAAAACTGTTTTTT.

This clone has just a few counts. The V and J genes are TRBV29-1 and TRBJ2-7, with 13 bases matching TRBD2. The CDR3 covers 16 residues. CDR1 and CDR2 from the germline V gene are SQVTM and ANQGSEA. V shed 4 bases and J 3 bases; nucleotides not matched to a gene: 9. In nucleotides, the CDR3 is TGCAGCGTTGGGGGGACTAGCGGGATCTCCTACTACGAGCAGTACTTC. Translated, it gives CSVGGTSGISYYEQYF.

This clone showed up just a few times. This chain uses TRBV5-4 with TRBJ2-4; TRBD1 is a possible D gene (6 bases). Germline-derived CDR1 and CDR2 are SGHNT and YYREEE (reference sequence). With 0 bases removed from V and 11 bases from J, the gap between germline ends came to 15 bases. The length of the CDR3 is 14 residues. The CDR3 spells CASSLEQGMGFQYF. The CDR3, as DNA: TGTGCCAGCAGCTTGGAACAGGGAATGGGATTTCAGTACTTC.

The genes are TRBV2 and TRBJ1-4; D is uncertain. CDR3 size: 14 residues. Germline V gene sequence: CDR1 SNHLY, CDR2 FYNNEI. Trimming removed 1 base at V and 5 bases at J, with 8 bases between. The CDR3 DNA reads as TGTGCCAGCAGTGAAGGACGGCGGAATGAAAAACTGTTTTTT. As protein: CASSEGRRNEKLFF.

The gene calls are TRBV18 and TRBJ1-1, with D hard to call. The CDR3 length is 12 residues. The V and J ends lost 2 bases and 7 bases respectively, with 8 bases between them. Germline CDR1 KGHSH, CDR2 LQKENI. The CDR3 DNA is TGTGCCAGCTCACCATTCTCGGGTGAAGCTTTCTTT. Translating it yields CASSPFSGEAFF.

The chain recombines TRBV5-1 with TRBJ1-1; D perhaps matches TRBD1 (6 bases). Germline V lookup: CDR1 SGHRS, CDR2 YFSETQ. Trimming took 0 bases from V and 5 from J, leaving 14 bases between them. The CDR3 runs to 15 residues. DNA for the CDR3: TGCGCCAGCAGCTTGGAAACAGGGATGGAGACTGAAGCTTTCTTT. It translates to CASSLETGMETEAFF.

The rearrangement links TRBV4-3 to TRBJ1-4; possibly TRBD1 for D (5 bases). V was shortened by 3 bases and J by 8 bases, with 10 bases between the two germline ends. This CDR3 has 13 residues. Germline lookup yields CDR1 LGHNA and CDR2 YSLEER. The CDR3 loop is CASSQRGSEKLFF. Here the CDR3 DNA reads TGCGCCAGCAGCCAGCGGGGCTCGGAAAAACTGTTTTTT.

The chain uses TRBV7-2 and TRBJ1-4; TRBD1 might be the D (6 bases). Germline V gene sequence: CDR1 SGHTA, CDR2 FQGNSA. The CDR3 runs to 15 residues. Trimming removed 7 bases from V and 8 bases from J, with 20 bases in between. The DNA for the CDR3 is TGTGCCAGCACCGTGGGCAGGGGTTCAAGAGAAAAACTGTTTTTT. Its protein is CASTVGRGSREKLFF. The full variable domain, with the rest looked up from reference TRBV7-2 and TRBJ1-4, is GAGVSQSPSNKVTEKGKDVELRCDPISGHTALYWYRQSLGQGLEFLIYFQGNSAPDKSGLPSDRFSAERTGGSVSTLTIQRTQQEDSAVYLCASTVGRGSREKLFFGSGTQLSVL.

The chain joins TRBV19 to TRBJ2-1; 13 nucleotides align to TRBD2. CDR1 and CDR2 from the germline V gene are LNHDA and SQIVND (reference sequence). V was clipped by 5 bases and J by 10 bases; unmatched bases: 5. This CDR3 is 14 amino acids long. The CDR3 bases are TGTGCCAGTAGTCTAGGGACTAGCGGGACGGAGCAGTTCTTC. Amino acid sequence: CASSLGTSGTEQFF.

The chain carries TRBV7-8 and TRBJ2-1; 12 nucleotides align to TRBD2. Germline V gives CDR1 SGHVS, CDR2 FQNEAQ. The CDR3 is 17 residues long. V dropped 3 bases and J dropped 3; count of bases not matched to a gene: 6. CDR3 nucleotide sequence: TGTGCCAGCAGCTTGTTAAGACTAGCGGGAGACTACAATGAGCAGTTCTTC. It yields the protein CASSLLRLAGDYNEQFF.

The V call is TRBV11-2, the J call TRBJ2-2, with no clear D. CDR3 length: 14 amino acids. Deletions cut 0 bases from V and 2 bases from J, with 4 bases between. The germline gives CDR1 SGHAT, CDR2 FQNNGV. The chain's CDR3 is CASSLDYNTGELFF. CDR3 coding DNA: TGTGCCAGCAGCTTAGACTATAACACCGGGGAGCTGTTTTTT.

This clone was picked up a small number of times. The CDR3 sequence: CASSSRDSTDTQYF. Written as DNA, the CDR3 is TGTGCCAGCAGCTCCCGGGACAGCACAGATACGCAGTATTTT. The chain combines TRBV7-2 with TRBJ2-3; D assignment may be TRBD1 or TRBD2 (5 bases each). This CDR3 has 14 amino acids. Germline CDR1 and CDR2: SGHTA and FQGNSA. V lost 4 bases to trimming and J lost 0 bases, with 8 bases between them.

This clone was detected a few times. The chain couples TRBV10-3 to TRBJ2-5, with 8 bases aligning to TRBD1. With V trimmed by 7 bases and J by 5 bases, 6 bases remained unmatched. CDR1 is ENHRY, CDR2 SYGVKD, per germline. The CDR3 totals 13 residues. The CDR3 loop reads CAITQGAGETQYF. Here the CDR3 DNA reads TGTGCCATCACCCAGGGGGCTGGGGAGACCCAGTACTTC.

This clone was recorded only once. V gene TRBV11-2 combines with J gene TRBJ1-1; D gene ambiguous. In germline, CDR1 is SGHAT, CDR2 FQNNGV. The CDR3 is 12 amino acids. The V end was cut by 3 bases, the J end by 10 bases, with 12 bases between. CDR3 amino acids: CASSLDPITAFF. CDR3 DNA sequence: TGTGCCAGCAGCTTGGATCCCATCACAGCTTTCTTT.

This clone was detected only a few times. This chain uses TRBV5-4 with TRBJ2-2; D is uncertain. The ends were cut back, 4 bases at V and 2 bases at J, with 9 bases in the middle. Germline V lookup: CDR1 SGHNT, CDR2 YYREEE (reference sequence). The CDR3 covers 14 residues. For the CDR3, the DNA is TGTGCCAGCAGCCTCGTCACTAACACCGGGGAGCTGTTTTTT. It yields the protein CASSLVTNTGELFF.

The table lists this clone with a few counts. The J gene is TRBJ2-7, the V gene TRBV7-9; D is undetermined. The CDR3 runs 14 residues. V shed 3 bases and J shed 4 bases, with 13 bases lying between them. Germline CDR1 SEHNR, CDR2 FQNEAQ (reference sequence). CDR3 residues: CASSFGTARYEQYF. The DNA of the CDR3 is TGTGCCAGCAGCTTCGGCACAGCCAGGTACGAGCAGTACTTC. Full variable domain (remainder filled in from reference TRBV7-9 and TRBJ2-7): DTGVSQNPRHKITKRGQNVTFRCDPISEHNRLYWYRQTLGQGPEFLTYFQNEAQLEKSRLLSDRFSAERPKGSFSTLEIQRTEQGDSAMYLCASSFGTARYEQYFGPGTRLTVT.